Presented here are 26 T cell receptor beta chains from one specimen sequenced in a study of T cell changes during pregnancy in multiple sclerosis. The protocol was immunoSEQ multiplex PCR, while the TCRdb copy is restricted to in-frame clones and leaves out a portion. There are around 45,000 clones in the sample; roughly 92% occur only once, and 0.45% to 0.55% lies in the top ten. The sequences come from CD4+ T cells from peripheral blood mononuclear cells, collected in the third trimester of pregnancy. These receptors were collected from a female donor with multiple sclerosis, enrolled in a pregnancy study.

V and J are TRBV7-2 and TRBJ2-5, with no clear D. V was pared by 0 bases and J by 4 bases, with 6 bases between. Germline V gene lookup returns CDR1 SGHTA and CDR2 FQGNSA. CDR3 length: 13 amino acids. The CDR3 sequence is CASSLASSETQYF. Written as DNA, the CDR3 is TGTGCCAGCAGCTTAGCGTCGTCAGAGACCCAGTACTTC.

The V gene is TRBV27, the J gene TRBJ2-7, with TRBD2 matching 10 bases. The CDR3 is 15 amino acids. CDR1 MNHEY and CDR2 SMNVEV come from the germline V gene (reference sequence). V was pared by 6 bases and J by 1 base, with 6 bases of the junction left unmatched. The CDR3 DNA reads as TGTGCCAGCAGAGAAAGCGGGAGGGTGTCCTACGAGCAGTACTTC. This codes for CASRESGRVSYEQYF.

This chain links TRBV21-1 with TRBJ2-7; the D call TRBD1 from the table was never checked on the DNA. TRBV21-1 is given as a pseudogene. The length of the CDR3 is 16 residues. Written as DNA, the CDR3 is TGTGCCAGCAGTAAAGGACAGGGACTCGCGTTCGACGAGCAGTACTTC. It specifies CASSKGQGLAFDEQYF.

Note on this clone: Because the CDR3's place on the DNA is in doubt, the DNA is left out and the CDR3 is given as listed by TCRdb. The chain is built from TRBV12-2 and TRBJ2-5; the tabulated D call, TRBD1, remains unverified against the DNA. TRBV12-2 is a listed pseudogene. Counting both end residues, the CDR3 totals 16 amino acids. CDR3 in amino acids: CASRLVGQGAQETQYF.

The chain recombines TRBV7-2 with TRBJ2-1, with 9 nucleotides matching TRBD2. V trimming: 5 bases; J trimming: 1 base; junction bases outside the gene matches: 6. Germline-derived CDR1 and CDR2 are SGHTA and FQGNSA. The CDR3 extends over 16 amino acids. In nucleotides, the CDR3 is TGTGCCAGCAGCCTGAATAGCGGGGGTTCCTACAATGAGCAGTTCTTC. Translation gives CASSLNSGGSYNEQFF.

The chain carries TRBV5-1 and TRBJ1-2; possibly TRBD1 for D (6 bases). CDR1 and CDR2 (germline): SGHRS, YFSETQ. V lost 0 bases and J 8 bases, leaving 14 bases between the germline ends. This CDR3 is built from 14 residues. CDR3 sequence: CASSLAGQGIGYTF. The CDR3 bases are TGCGCCAGCAGCTTGGCCGGGCAGGGGATCGGCTACACCTTC.

The chain employs TRBV6-5 and TRBJ2-1; 9 nucleotides align to TRBD2. CDR1 is MNHEY, CDR2 SVGAGI, per germline. There are 14 residues in the CDR3. Trimming at V came to 10 bases and at J to 7 bases, leaving 11 bases not matched to a gene. The DNA for the CDR3 is TGTGCCACCTTGTGGCGGGAGGGTACAAATGAGCAGTTCTTC. Protein sequence: CATLWREGTNEQFF.

Note on this clone: At one end, the junction sequence differs from germline, possibly due to a read error. The genes are TRBV5-6 and TRBJ2-7; 11 nucleotides match TRBD2. The CDR3 is made up of 19 amino acids. Germline values: CDR1 SGHDT, CDR2 YYEEEE. The CDR3 loop reads CASTPPGLAAKIHSSEQYF. The CDR3 nucleotides read TGTGCCAGCACCCCTCCGGGACTAGCGGCGAAAATCCATTCCTCCGAGCAGTACTTC.

The chain has TRBV4-2 and TRBJ2-3, with 7 bases aligning to TRBD2. Trimming cost V 3 bases and J 2 bases; bases outside gene matches: 5. The CDR3 is made up of 15 amino acids. From germline, CDR1 is LGHNA and CDR2 YNFKEQ. CDR3 protein: CASSHTSELTDTQYF. The CDR3 nucleotides are TGTGCCAGCAGCCACACTAGCGAGCTCACAGATACGCAGTATTTT.

This clone was observed once. The rearrangement uses TRBV6-5 and TRBJ1-1; tentative D call: TRBD1 (6 bases). The germline V and J ends were trimmed by 7 bases and 3 bases, with 15 bases remaining between them. Germline V gene sequence: CDR1 MNHEY, CDR2 SVGAGI. This CDR3 comprises 14 residues. The CDR3 coding sequence is TGTGCCAGCATAGGCAGGGGAATCTACACTGAAGCTTTCTTT. Protein sequence: CASIGRGIYTEAFF.

This clone was seen once. This chain joins TRBV14 and TRBJ2-2; D ambiguous. Germline V gene data show CDR1 as SGHDN and CDR2 as FVKESK. The CDR3 consists of 14 residues. The germline V and J ends were trimmed by 4 bases and 4 bases, with 10 bases remaining between them. CDR3 residues: CASSLLDTTGELFF. CDR3 bases: TGTGCCAGCAGCCTTCTAGATACCACCGGGGAGCTGTTTTTT.

In this sample, this clone turned up a few times. The chain recombines TRBV9 with TRBJ2-5, with 8 nucleotides matching TRBD1. J lost 2 bases, V lost 0 bases, and 3 bases had no gene match. CDR3 length: 15 amino acids. The V gene's germline CDR1 is SGDLS and CDR2 YYNGEE. The DNA of the CDR3 is TGTGCCAGCAGCGTAGCTCAGGGGGCACAAGAGACCCAGTACTTC. It specifies CASSVAQGAQETQYF.

The J gene is TRBJ1-1, the V gene TRBV10-3; tentative D call: TRBD1 (5 bases). Trimming cost V 6 bases and J 1 base, with 9 bases left between them. CDR3 length: 13 residues. CDR1 is ENHRY, CDR2 SYGVKD, per germline. CDR3 protein: CAISETGNTEAFF. The DNA for the CDR3 is TGTGCCATCAGCGAAACAGGGAACACTGAAGCTTTCTTT.

V usage is TRBV2 and J usage is TRBJ1-3, with 7 bases fitting TRBD1. V trimming: 6 bases; J trimming: 3 bases; junction bases outside the gene matches: 2. Per the germline V gene, CDR1 is SNHLY and CDR2 is FYNNEI. The CDR3 loop spans 13 amino acids. The CDR3 nucleotides read TGTGCCAGCAGAAACAGGGGTGGAAACACCATATATTTT. Translating it yields CASRNRGGNTIYF.

The genes are TRBV7-3 and TRBJ1-2; 10 nucleotides agree with TRBD1. This CDR3 is built from 14 residues. V gave up 5 bases and J gave up 8 bases; unmatched junction bases: 8. Germline assignment: CDR1 SGHTA and CDR2 FQGTGA. The CDR3 loop is CASSHAGTGAGYTF. For the CDR3, the DNA is TGTGCCAGCAGCCACGCTGGGACAGGGGCCGGCTACACCTTC.

V and J are TRBV9 and TRBJ2-2; TRBD2 aligns across 11 bases. The CDR3 is made up of 18 amino acids. The ends lost 3 bases at V and 4 bases at J; junction bases unmatched: 11. Germline lookup yields CDR1 SGDLS and CDR2 YYNGEE. CDR3 bases: TGTGCCAGCAGCGGAGGACTAGCGGGTGCCCCGGGCACCGGGGAGCTGTTTTTT. Translating it yields CASSGGLAGAPGTGELFF.

V usage is TRBV5-4 and J usage is TRBJ1-2; D possibly corresponds to TRBD1 (5 bases). This CDR3 has 16 amino acids. V was clipped by 0 bases and J by 4 bases, with 16 bases between them. The germline CDR1 and CDR2 sequences are SGHNT and YYREEE (reference sequence). The CDR3 is CASSLAQERRAYGYTF. The CDR3 nucleotides are TGTGCCAGCAGCTTGGCCCAGGAGCGCAGGGCCTATGGCTACACCTTC.

The chain couples TRBV30 to TRBJ2-3; no firm D call. V was cut by 2 bases and J by 6 bases, with 3 bases left in between. The CDR3 totals 10 residues. Germline loops: CDR1 GTSNPN, CDR2 SVGIG (reference sequence). CDR3 sequence reads: CAWSQDTQYF. The CDR3 DNA reads TGTGCCTGGAGTCAGGATACGCAGTATTTT.

V gene TRBV6-1 combines with J gene TRBJ1-5; the D is unclear. Germline V lookup: CDR1 MNHNS, CDR2 SASEGT. Trimming took 0 bases from V and 9 from J, leaving 12 bases between them. The CDR3 runs to 14 residues. The CDR3 reads CASSEAPRVRPQHF. The CDR3 coding sequence is TGTGCCAGCAGTGAAGCCCCTCGGGTTAGGCCCCAGCATTTT.

The gene calls are TRBV10-3 and TRBJ2-1, with TRBD2 matching 8 bases. Germline-derived CDR1 and CDR2 are ENHRY and SYGVKD. The junction had 3 bases not matched to a gene; V was cut back by 5 bases and J by 0 bases. The CDR3 runs to 15 residues. The CDR3: CAISYSGTSYNEQFF. The CDR3 coding sequence is TGTGCCATCAGTTATAGCGGGACCTCCTACAATGAGCAGTTCTTC.

CDR3 sequence: CASSSNRVVLYGYTF. DNA for the CDR3: TGTGCCAGCAGCTCAAACAGGGTAGTATTGTATGGCTACACCTTC. V usage is TRBV7-2 and J usage is TRBJ1-2; D may be TRBD1 (6 bases). V lost 4 bases to trimming and J lost 5 bases, with 17 bases between them. The CDR3 is 15 amino acids. From germline, CDR1 is SGHTA and CDR2 FQGNSA.

This clone was seen a single time. The chain carries TRBV9 and TRBJ1-4; a weak D match, TRBD1 (5 bases). The length of the CDR3 is 14 residues. Trimming pared 2 bases from V and 7 bases from J, leaving 12 bases between. Per the germline V gene, CDR1 is SGDLS and CDR2 is YYNGEE. The CDR3 DNA follows: TGTGCCAGCAGCGTCCGAGGGGAGGGTGAAAAACTGTTTTTT. Translated, it gives CASSVRGEGEKLFF.

Concerning this clone: An end of the junction differs from the germline gene, which may be a read error. The rearrangement links TRBV19 to TRBJ2-7; perhaps TRBD2 as D (6 bases). The CDR3 has 13 amino acids. Germline V gene data show CDR1 as LNHDA and CDR2 as SQIVND (reference sequence). The CDR3 DNA reads as TGTGCCAGTAGCATAGCGGTTTTCTACGAGCAGTACTTC. It translates to CASSIAVFYEQYF.

This chain connects TRBV19 to TRBJ2-1; the D is unclear. Germline V gene sequence: CDR1 LNHDA, CDR2 SQIVND (reference sequence). There are 13 residues in the CDR3. V lost 5 bases and J lost 3, with 8 bases in between. CDR3 residues: CASSVTGYNEQFF. The CDR3 bases are TGTGCCAGTAGTGTGACTGGCTACAATGAGCAGTTCTTC.

The chain joins TRBV9 to TRBJ2-7; tentatively, D is TRBD2 (6 bases). CDR1 SGDLS and CDR2 YYNGEE come from the germline V gene. This CDR3 spans 14 amino acids. Deletions cut 0 bases from V and 5 bases from J, with 12 bases between. The CDR3 protein is CASSVVAGSHEQYF. The CDR3 nucleotides read TGTGCCAGCAGCGTAGTGGCGGGAAGTCACGAGCAGTACTTC.

The rearrangement joins TRBV5-1 to TRBJ1-2, with D perhaps matching TRBD1 (6 bases). The ends were cut back, 0 bases at V and 4 bases at J, with 13 bases in the middle. The V gene's germline CDR1 is SGHRS and CDR2 YFSETQ. There are 15 residues in the CDR3. CDR3 bases: TGCGCCAGCAGCTTGGATGCCGGGACACCCTATGGCTACACCTTC. Translating gives CASSLDAGTPYGYTF.